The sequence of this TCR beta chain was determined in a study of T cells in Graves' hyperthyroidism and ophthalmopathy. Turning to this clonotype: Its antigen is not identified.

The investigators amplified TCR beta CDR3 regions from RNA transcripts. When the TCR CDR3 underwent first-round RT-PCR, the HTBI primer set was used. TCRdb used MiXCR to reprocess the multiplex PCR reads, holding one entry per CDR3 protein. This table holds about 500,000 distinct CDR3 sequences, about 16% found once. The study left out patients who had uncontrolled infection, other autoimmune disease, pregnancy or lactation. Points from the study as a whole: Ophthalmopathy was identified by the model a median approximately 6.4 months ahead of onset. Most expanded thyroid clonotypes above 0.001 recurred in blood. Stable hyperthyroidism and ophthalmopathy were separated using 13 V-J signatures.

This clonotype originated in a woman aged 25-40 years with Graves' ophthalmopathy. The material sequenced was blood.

CDR3 loop: CASSLRGASTGELFF. CDR3 coding DNA: TGCGCCAGCAGCTTGCGTGGGGCAAGCACCGGGGAGCTGTTTTTT. The chain joins TRBV5-1 to TRBJ2-2; a possible D gene is TRBD1 (5 bases). From germline, CDR1 is SGHRS and CDR2 YFSETQ. This CDR3 is 15 amino acids long. The germline V and J ends were trimmed by 1 base and 4 bases, with 11 bases remaining between them.